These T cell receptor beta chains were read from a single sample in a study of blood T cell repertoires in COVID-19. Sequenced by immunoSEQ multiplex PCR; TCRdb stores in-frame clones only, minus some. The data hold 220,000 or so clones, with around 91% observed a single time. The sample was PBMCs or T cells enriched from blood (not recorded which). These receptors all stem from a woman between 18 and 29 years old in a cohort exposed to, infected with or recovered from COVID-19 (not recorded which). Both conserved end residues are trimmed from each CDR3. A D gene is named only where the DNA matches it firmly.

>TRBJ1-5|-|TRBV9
ASSVEDGGGQPQH
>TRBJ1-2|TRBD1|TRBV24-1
ATSDPGQAGGYT
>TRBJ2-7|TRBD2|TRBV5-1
ASSPLPSGSYEQY
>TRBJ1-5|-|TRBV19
ASSPQGTNQPQH
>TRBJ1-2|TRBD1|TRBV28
ASSLDRPYGYT
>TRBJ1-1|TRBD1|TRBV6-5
ASSISGQVTEAF
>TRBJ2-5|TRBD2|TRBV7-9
ASSLSGEETQY
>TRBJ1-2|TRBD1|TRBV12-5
ASGPGQGVGYT
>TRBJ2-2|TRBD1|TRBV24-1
ATSDYYRGRVGELF
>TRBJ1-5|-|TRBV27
ASSAYRAQPQH
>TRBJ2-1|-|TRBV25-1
ASSTRGAWGYNEQF
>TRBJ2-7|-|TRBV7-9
ASSGGPYEQY
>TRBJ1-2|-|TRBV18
ASTDTYYGYT
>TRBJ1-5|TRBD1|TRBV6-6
ASSRPGTGHQPQH
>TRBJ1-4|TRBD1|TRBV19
ASSRTGLNGEKLF
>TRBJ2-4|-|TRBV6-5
ASRGALRNIQY
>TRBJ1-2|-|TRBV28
ASSLMVGTPT
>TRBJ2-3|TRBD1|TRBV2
ASGDRVGDTQY
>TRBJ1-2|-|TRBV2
ASSRDTYYGYT
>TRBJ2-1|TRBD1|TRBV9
ASSERADRAFNEQF
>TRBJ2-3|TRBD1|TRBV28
ASSAPGQGTDTQY
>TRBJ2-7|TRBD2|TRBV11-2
ASSFGGGYYEQY
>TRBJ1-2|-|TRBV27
ASSLMATGNYGYT
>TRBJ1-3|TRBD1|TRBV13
ASSPPRQGAGNTIY
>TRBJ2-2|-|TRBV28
ASSLSVGAGAGTGELF
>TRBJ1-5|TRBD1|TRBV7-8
ASSRTGNSNQPQH
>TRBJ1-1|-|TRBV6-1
ASSEASWSSITTEAF
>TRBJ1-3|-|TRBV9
ASSVAADSSGNTIY
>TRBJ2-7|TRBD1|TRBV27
ASSLTGAYEQY
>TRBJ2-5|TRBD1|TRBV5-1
ASSFGTGQETQY
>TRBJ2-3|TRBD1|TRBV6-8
AKRRDRVTDTQY
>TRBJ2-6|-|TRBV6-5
ASSYSGPTGANVLT
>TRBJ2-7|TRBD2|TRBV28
ASSGQTSGAYEQY
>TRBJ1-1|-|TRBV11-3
ASTGRGSANTEAF
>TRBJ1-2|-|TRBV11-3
ASSLGLQGNYGYT
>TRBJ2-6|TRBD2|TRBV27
ASSSWTSGNSGANVLT
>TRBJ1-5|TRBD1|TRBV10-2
ASSEVRGNSNQPQH
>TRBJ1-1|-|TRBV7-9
ASSQGRGTEAF
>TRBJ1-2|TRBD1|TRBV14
ASSRSGTGGVYGYT
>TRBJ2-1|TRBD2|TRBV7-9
ASSQGLAGKNEQF
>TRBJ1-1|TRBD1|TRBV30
AWGQGMNTEAF
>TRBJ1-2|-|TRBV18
ASSPAGDNYGYT
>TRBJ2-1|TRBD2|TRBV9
ASSAFRTSGGYNEQF
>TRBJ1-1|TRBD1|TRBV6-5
ASSSGGQGLAAF
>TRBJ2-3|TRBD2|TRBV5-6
ASSRRTSGRRADTQY
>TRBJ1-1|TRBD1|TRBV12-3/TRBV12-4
ASSYRGRAEAF
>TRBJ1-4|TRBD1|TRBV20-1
SASGTGAVANEKLF
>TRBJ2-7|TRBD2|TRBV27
ASSPGGASGTYEQY
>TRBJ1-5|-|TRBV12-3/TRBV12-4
ASSSIGDQPQH
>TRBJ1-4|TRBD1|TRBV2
ASCRWTGSNEKLF
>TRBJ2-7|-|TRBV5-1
ASSYKGWDGGHEQY
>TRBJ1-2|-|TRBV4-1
ASSRATRGVDGYT
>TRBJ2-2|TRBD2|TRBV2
ASSVDLQVRETGELF
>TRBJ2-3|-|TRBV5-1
ASTRGSHTDTQY
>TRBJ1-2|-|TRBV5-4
ASSLDKNYGYT